This T cell receptor beta chain stems from a study of memory CD4+ T cells and cytomegalovirus serostatus. Single viable CD3+CD4+CD8-CD45RO+ cells were sorted as the memory CD4+ T cells. Germline V gene sequence: CDR1 LNHDA, CDR2 SQIVND (reference sequence). CDR3 size: 15 residues. J gave up 8 bases and V 4 bases, and 11 bases lay outside the gene matches. TCRdb's copy holds only in-frame clones and misses some; the assay was immunoSEQ multiplex PCR. The sample shows approximately 40,000 clones, 78% of them seen only once. The sample taken for sequencing was memory CD4+ T cells from blood. This TCR was recovered from an adult in good health and CMV-seronegative. The V call is TRBV19, the J call TRBJ1-2, with 9 nucleotides matching TRBD1. CDR3: CASSTEADRGEGYTF. As DNA, the CDR3 is TGTGCCAGTAGTACCGAAGCCGACAGGGGGGAAGGCTACACCTTC.